Below, 27 T cell receptor beta chains from the same sample are listed, as sequenced in a study of blood T cells in healthy people across ages. Sample-barcoded 5' priming and a J-beta primer mix drove a second PCR of about 7 to 11 cycles. Via MiXCR, TCRdb re-called the 5' RACE reads, giving one row per CDR3 protein. The sample has 650,000 to 1,000,000 distinct CDR3 sequences; approximately 35% are singletons. The sequenced material came from blood. These receptors were collected from a man between 18 and 29 years old in good health.

This clonotype was counted many times. The V call is TRBV7-2, the J call TRBJ2-1; no clear D gene. The CDR3 contains 13 residues. The germline gives CDR1 SGHTA, CDR2 FQGNSA. Trimming stripped 3 bases from V and 7 bases from J, with 10 bases between. CDR3 sequence (DNA): TGTGCCAGCAGCTTCTGGGGAAGGAATGAGCAGTTCTTC. Encoded protein: CASSFWGRNEQFF.

This clonotype was seen only a few times. The rearrangement links TRBV12-3 or TRBV12-4 to TRBJ1-1; D gene ambiguous. Trimming cost V 2 bases and J 3 bases, with 13 bases left between them. This CDR3 comprises 15 residues. The CDR3 reads CASSLSREQHTEAFF. CDR3 sequence (DNA): TGTGCCAGCAGTTTATCGAGGGAGCAGCACACTGAAGCTTTCTTT.

The genes are TRBV7-9 and TRBJ2-2; 8 bases line up with TRBD1. The CDR3 runs 14 residues. Trimming took 4 bases from V and 7 from J; bases not matched to a gene: 5. Germline V gives CDR1 SEHNR, CDR2 FQNEAQ (reference sequence). Here the CDR3 reads CASSSRQGNGELFF. The CDR3 DNA sequence: TGTGCCAGCAGCTCCCGACAGGGGAACGGGGAGCTGTTTTTT.

J is TRBJ1-6 and V is TRBV7-2, with a weak D call TRBD1 (6 bases). Between the trimmed V and J ends, which lost 5 bases and 6 bases, there was a span of 14 bases. The V gene's germline CDR1 is SGHTA and CDR2 FQGNSA. This CDR3 is built from 15 residues. CDR3 in amino acids: CASSREADSNSPLHF. The CDR3 DNA sequence: TGTGCCAGCAGCCGAGAGGCGGACAGTAATTCACCCCTCCACTTT.

This chain links TRBV20-1 with TRBJ1-5, with TRBD1 as a possible D gene (5 bases). The CDR3 spans 14 residues. Germline V gives CDR1 DFQATT, CDR2 SNEGSKA (reference sequence). V was pared by 3 bases and J by 3 bases, with 12 bases between. CDR3 protein: CSASLGPINQPQHF. The DNA for the CDR3 is TGCAGTGCTAGTTTGGGACCGATCAATCAGCCCCAGCATTTT.

V is TRBV10-3 and J is TRBJ2-7; 11 bases fit TRBD2. J was trimmed by 7 bases and V by 6 bases; bases with no gene match: 8. The germline gives CDR1 ENHRY, CDR2 SYGVKD. The CDR3 extends over 14 amino acids. The DNA of the CDR3 is TGTGCCATCAGGACTAGCGGGACGTACAATGAGCAGTACTTC. Translating it yields CAIRTSGTYNEQYF.

V usage is TRBV6-5 and J usage is TRBJ1-6, with TRBD1 as a possible D gene (5 bases). Germline assignment: CDR1 MNHEY and CDR2 SVGAGI. V was cut by 4 bases and J by 14 bases, with 12 bases left in between. CDR3 length equals 12 residues. CDR3 protein: CASSSPGGALHF. The CDR3 DNA reads TGTGCCAGCAGTTCCCCGGGGGGTGCCCTCCACTTT.

A remark on this clonotype: A much larger clone lies a single base off, so this may be a read error. This chain uses TRBV9 with TRBJ2-7; D not resolved. This CDR3 contains 14 residues. CDR1 and CDR2 from the germline V gene are SGDLS and YYNGEE. The CDR3 is CTSSVDVGTYEQYF. The CDR3, as DNA: TGTACCAGCAGCGTAGATGTGGGGACCTACGAGCAGTACTTC.

On this clonotype: Mismatch with germline at one junction end may stem from a read error. The chain has TRBV6-5 and TRBJ1-6; D is ambiguous. There are 12 residues in the CDR3. Germline values: CDR1 MNHEY, CDR2 SVGAGI. The CDR3 nucleotides are TGTGCCAGCAGTTACTCTGATTCACCCCCCCACTTT. It encodes CASSYSDSPPHF.

This clonotype was seen repeatedly, ten times or more. The chain couples TRBV12-3 or TRBV12-4 to TRBJ2-1; no clear D. CDR3 length equals 15 residues. The ends were cut back, 1 base at V and 4 bases at J, with 11 bases in the middle. CDR3 in DNA: TGTGCCAGCAGTTTAGGCGGAAATTCATACAATGAGCAGTTCTTC. Translating it yields CASSLGGNSYNEQFF.

This chain uses TRBV25-1 with TRBJ1-1; D call uncertain. Trimming removed 1 base from V and 3 bases from J, with 6 bases in between. The CDR3 length is 13 residues. Looked up from germline, CDR1 is MGHDK and CDR2 is SYGVNS. In DNA, the CDR3 is TGTGCCAGCAGTGAATCAAAGGACACTGAAGCTTTCTTT. It is translated as CASSESKDTEAFF.

This clonotype was detected only a few times. The CDR3 is CASSFTGTKETQYF. The DNA of the CDR3 is TGTGCCAGCAGCTTCACCGGGACAAAAGAGACCCAGTACTTC. The genes are TRBV7-9 and TRBJ2-5; possibly TRBD1 for D (6 bases). The CDR3 length is 14 residues. The V end lost 3 bases, the J end lost 3 bases, and 11 bases lay between the germline ends. Germline lookup yields CDR1 SEHNR and CDR2 FQNEAQ (reference sequence).

This sequence joins TRBV20-1 and TRBJ2-3; possibly TRBD2 for D (5 bases). V lost 3 bases to trimming and J lost 2 bases, with 15 bases between them. This CDR3 is 15 amino acids long. Germline values: CDR1 DFQATT, CDR2 SNEGSKA (reference sequence). The CDR3 nucleotides read TGCAGTGCTAGGCCCGCAAGCGGATTCACAGATACGCAGTATTTT. Translated, it gives CSARPASGFTDTQYF.

V is TRBV7-9 and J is TRBJ1-2, with D perhaps matching TRBD1 (6 bases). The ends were cut back, 1 base at V and 7 bases at J, with 13 bases in the middle. Germline-derived CDR1 and CDR2 are SEHNR and FQNEAQ (reference sequence). The CDR3 loop spans 14 amino acids. The CDR3 is CASSLGTGRRGYTF. In DNA, the CDR3 is TGTGCCAGCAGCTTAGGTACAGGGCGGCGTGGCTACACCTTC.

The chain combines TRBV4-3 with TRBJ1-4, with D unclear. The germline V and J ends were trimmed by 0 bases and 7 bases, with 6 bases remaining between them. CDR1 and CDR2 from the germline V gene are LGHNA and YSLEER. The CDR3 length is 13 residues. The CDR3 reads CASSQDVREKLFF. CDR3 nucleotides: TGCGCCAGCAGCCAAGATGTGCGTGAAAAACTGTTTTTT.

In DNA, the CDR3 is TGTGCCAGCAGCCCATCGTTCCGGTCAGGGACGCAGTACTTC. Amino acids: CASSPSFRSGTQYF. V gene TRBV7-2 combines with J gene TRBJ2-7; D may be TRBD1 or TRBD2 (5 bases each). The CDR3 length is 14 residues. Germline V lookup: CDR1 SGHTA, CDR2 FQGNSA. V lost 5 bases and J 9 bases, leaving 20 bases between the germline ends.

The gene calls are TRBV10-3 and TRBJ2-1, with 9 bases matching TRBD1. CDR1 is ENHRY, CDR2 SYGVKD, per germline. This CDR3 spans 15 amino acids. V trimming: 4 bases; J trimming: 7 bases; junction bases outside the gene matches: 8. CDR3 DNA: TGTGCCATCAGTGCGGGGACAGGGAAGGGGAATGAGCAGTTCTTC. This gives the protein CAISAGTGKGNEQFF.

This chain links TRBV12-3 or TRBV12-4 with TRBJ2-7; 14 nucleotides match TRBD2. Germline trimming cut 5 bases from V and 7 bases from J; bases unmatched to any gene: 22. CDR3 length: 20 amino acids. CDR3 loop: CASSPRGGTSGGLWGNEQYF. Written as DNA, the CDR3 is TGTGCCAGCAGTCCACGTGGCGGGACTAGCGGGGGCCTTTGGGGTAATGAGCAGTACTTC.

V usage is TRBV20-1 and J usage is TRBJ1-6; TRBD1 agrees at 7 bases. The CDR3 has 13 residues. Germline assignment: CDR1 DFQATT and CDR2 SNEGSKA (reference sequence). J was trimmed by 5 bases and V by 5 bases; bases with no gene match: 3. The CDR3 nucleotides read TGCAGTGCTGAGACAGGGAATAATTCACCCCTCCACTTT. Its protein product is CSAETGNNSPLHF.

V gene TRBV4-3 combines with J gene TRBJ2-1; the D call may be TRBD1 or TRBD2 (5 bases each). V was pared by 1 base and J by 15 bases, with 13 bases between. Germline V lookup: CDR1 LGHNA, CDR2 YSLEER. The CDR3 contains 12 residues. The CDR3 sequence: CASSQGGDRLFF. The CDR3 coding sequence is TGCGCCAGCAGCCAAGGAGGGGACCGTTTGTTCTTC.

Comments on this clonotype: This may be a read error, as it is one base from a much larger clone. The J gene is TRBJ2-6, the V gene TRBV12-3 or TRBV12-4; D is perhaps TRBD1 (6 bases). The CDR3 length is 20 residues. V was clipped by 1 base and J by 0 bases, with 19 bases between them. CDR3 in amino acids: CASSLGGGGRPSSGANVLTF. In DNA, the CDR3 is TGTGCCAGCAGTTTAGGGGGTGGGGGCAGGCCCAGCTCTGGGGCCAACGTCCTGACTTTC.

This clonotype showed up just a few times. V gene TRBV4-1 combines with J gene TRBJ1-1; no clear D. Germline loops: CDR1 MGHRA, CDR2 YSYEKL. CDR3 length: 15 residues. Trimming removed 0 bases from V and 3 bases from J, with 11 bases in between. In nucleotides, the CDR3 is TGCGCCAGCAGCCAAGATGGGTCAATTTACACTGAAGCTTTCTTT. Protein sequence: CASSQDGSIYTEAFF.

The V call is TRBV10-3, the J call TRBJ1-1; D gene uncertain. Germline V gene lookup returns CDR1 ENHRY and CDR2 SYGVKD. V dropped 9 bases and J dropped 0 bases, with 11 bases sitting between them. This CDR3 contains 13 residues. The CDR3 loop reads CAMGRGMNTEAFF. CDR3 DNA: TGTGCCATGGGCAGAGGGATGAACACTGAAGCTTTCTTT.

This clonotype was observed many times. The chain links TRBV4-3 to TRBJ2-6; D possibly corresponds to TRBD2 (6 bases). Between the trimmed V and J ends, which lost 3 bases and 0 bases, there was a span of 18 bases. This CDR3 has 19 amino acids. CDR1 and CDR2 from the germline V gene are LGHNA and YSLEER. The CDR3 loop reads CASSQDPGLINSGANVLTF. The CDR3 region has the DNA TGCGCCAGCAGCCAGGATCCGGGACTGATAAACTCTGGGGCCAACGTCCTGACTTTC.

This clonotype has a handful of counts. This chain uses TRBV6-5 with TRBJ2-7; D may be TRBD1 (6 bases). The germline V gene encodes CDR1 MNHEY and CDR2 SVGAGI. With 4 bases removed from V and 6 bases from J, the gap between germline ends came to 13 bases. The CDR3 consists of 13 residues. The CDR3 protein is CASSCGQGLEQYF. In DNA form, the CDR3 reads TGTGCCAGCAGTTGTGGGCAGGGGCTCGAGCAGTACTTC.

This clonotype was observed at least ten times. The chain combines TRBV20-1 with TRBJ2-3; TRBD2 might be the D (7 bases). The germline CDR1 and CDR2 sequences are DFQATT and SNEGSKA (reference sequence). This CDR3 spans 14 amino acids. V was cut by 1 base and J by 7 bases, with 15 bases left in between. In nucleotides, the CDR3 is TGCAGTGCTAGAGCATCGGGGGGCATGAATACGCAGTATTTT. The encoded protein is CSARASGGMNTQYF.

Notes on this clonotype: One base away lies a much larger clone, so this may be a sequencing read error. The gene calls are TRBV29-1 and TRBJ2-1; 7 nucleotides align to TRBD1. From germline, CDR1 is SQVTM and CDR2 ANQGSEA. The CDR3 length is 14 residues. J gave up 6 bases and V 3 bases, and 8 bases lay outside the gene matches. CDR3: CSVESGQYPNEQFF. CDR3 sequence (DNA): TGCAGCGTTGAGTCGGGACAGTACCCCAATGAGCAGTTCTTC.